This T cell receptor (beta chain) was identified in a study of T cells in Graves' hyperthyroidism and ophthalmopathy. The wider study: The initial diagnosis was the point when peripheral blood was collected, ahead of any treatment.

This clonotype was seen at least ten times. TCR beta CDR3 region amplification was performed from RNA transcripts. Initially, a first-round RT-PCR of the TCR CDR3 employed the HTBI primer set. TCRdb re-called the multiplex PCR reads with MiXCR, one entry per CDR3 protein. The repertoire holds 390,000 or so distinct CDR3 sequences, with over 12% as singletons. Trimming left V 1 base short and J 6 bases short, with 21 bases between. This CDR3 spans 17 amino acids. Germline V gene lookup returns CDR1 LGHDT and CDR2 YNNKEL (reference sequence). The receptor comes from a man between 18 and 35 years old with Graves' ophthalmopathy. The rearrangement links TRBV3-1 to TRBJ1-2, with D maybe TRBD1 (5 bases). Material for sequencing was blood. The CDR3 loop is CASSQGPGRRTEDGYTF. For the CDR3, the DNA is TGTGCCAGCAGCCAAGGCCCGGGACGCCGGACGGAGGATGGCTACACCTTC.